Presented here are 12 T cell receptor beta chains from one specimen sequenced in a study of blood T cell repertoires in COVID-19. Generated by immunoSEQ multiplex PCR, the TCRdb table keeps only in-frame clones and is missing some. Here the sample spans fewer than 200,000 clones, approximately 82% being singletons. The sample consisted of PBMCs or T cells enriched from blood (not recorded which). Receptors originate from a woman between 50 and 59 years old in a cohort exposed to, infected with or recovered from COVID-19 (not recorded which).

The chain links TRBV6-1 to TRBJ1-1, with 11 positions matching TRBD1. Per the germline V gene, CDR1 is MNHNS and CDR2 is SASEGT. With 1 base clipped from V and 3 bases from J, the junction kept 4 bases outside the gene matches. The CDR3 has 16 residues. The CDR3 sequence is CASSEGTGGFDTEAFF. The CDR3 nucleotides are TGTGCCAGCAGTGAAGGGACAGGGGGCTTCGACACTGAAGCTTTCTTT.

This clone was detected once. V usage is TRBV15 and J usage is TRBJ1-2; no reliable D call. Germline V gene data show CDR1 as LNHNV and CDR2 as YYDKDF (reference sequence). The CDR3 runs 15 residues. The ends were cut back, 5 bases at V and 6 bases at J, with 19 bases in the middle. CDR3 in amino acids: CATSSRTAPRDGYTF. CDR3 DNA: TGTGCCACCAGCTCCCGGACCGCCCCGAGGGATGGCTACACCTTC.

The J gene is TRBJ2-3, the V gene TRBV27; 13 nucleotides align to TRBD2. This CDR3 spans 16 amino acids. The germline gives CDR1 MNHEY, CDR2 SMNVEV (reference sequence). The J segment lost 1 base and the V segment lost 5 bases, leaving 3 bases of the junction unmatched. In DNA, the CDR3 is TGTGCCAGCAGTCCCGGACTAGCGGGGGGCACAGATACGCAGTATTTT. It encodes CASSPGLAGGTDTQYF.

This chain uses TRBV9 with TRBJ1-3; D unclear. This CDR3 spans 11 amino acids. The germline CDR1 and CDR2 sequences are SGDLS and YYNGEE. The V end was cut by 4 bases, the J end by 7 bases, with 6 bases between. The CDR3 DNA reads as TGTGCCAGCAGCCGAGGGAACACCATATATTTT. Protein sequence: CASSRGNTIYF.

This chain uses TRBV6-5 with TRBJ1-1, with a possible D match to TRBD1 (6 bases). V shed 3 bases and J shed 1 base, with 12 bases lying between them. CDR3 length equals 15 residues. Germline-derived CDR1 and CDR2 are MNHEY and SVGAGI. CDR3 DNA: TGTGCCAGCAGTTATTCCACGACAGGGAACACTGAAGCTTTCTTT. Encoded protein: CASSYSTTGNTEAFF.

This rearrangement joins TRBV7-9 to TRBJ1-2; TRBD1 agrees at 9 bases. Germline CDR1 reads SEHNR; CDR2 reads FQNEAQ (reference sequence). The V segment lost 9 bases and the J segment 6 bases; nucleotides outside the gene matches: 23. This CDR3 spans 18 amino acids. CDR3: CASLATKGQGRELHGYTF. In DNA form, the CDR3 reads TGTGCCAGTCTCGCTACCAAGGGACAGGGAAGGGAGTTGCATGGCTACACCTTC. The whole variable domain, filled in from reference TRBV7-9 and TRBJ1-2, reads DTGVSQNPRHKITKRGQNVTFRCDPISEHNRLYWYRQTLGQGPEFLTYFQNEAQLEKSRLLSDRFSAERPKGSFSTLEIQRTEQGDSAMYLCASLATKGQGRELHGYTFGSGTRLTVV.

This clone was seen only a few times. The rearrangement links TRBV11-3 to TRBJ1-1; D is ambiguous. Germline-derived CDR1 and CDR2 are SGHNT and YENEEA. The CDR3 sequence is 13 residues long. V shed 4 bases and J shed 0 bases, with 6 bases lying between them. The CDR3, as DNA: TGTGCCAGCAGCTCCCAGATGAACACTGAAGCTTTCTTT. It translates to CASSSQMNTEAFF.

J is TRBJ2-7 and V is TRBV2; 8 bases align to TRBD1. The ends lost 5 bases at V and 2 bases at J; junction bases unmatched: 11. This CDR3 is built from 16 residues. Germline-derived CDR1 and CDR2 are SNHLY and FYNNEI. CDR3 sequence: CASSTGQGPFTYEQYF. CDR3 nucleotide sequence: TGTGCCAGCAGTACCGGACAGGGACCTTTTACCTACGAGCAGTACTTC.

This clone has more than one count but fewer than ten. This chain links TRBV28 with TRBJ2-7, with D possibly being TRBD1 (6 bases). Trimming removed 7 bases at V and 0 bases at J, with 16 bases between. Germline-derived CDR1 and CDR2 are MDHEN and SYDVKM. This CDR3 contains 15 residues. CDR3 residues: CASIGADSRSYEQYF. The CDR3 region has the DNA TGTGCCAGCATCGGCGCGGACAGCCGCTCCTACGAGCAGTACTTC. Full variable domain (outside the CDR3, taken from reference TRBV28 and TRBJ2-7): DVKVTQSSRYLVKRTGEKVFLECVQDMDHENMFWYRQDPGLGLRLIYFSYDVKMKEKGDIPEGYSVSREKKERFSLILESASTNQTSMYLCASIGADSRSYEQYFGPGTRLTVT.

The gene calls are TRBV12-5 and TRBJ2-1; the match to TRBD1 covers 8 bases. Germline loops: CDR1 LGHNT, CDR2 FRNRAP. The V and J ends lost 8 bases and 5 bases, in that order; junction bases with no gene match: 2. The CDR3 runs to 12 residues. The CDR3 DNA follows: TGTGCTAGTTCGGACAGGGACAATGAGCAGTTCTTC. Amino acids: CASSDRDNEQFF.

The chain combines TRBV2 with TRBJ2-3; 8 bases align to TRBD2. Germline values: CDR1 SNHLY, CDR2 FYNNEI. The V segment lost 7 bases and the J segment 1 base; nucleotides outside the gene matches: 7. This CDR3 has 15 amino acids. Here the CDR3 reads CASMGGRFGTDTQYF. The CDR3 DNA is TGTGCCAGCATGGGCGGGAGGTTCGGCACAGATACGCAGTATTTT.

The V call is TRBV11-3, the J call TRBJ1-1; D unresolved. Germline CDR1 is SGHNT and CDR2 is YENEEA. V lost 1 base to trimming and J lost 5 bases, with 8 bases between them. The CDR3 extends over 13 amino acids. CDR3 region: CASSLGEGTEAFF. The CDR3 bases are TGTGCCAGCAGCTTAGGGGAGGGAACTGAAGCTTTCTTT.